In its sample, the clone carrying this TCR beta chain was seen many times. Its antigen is currently unknown. These data originate in a study of neurological immune-mediated disorders. V lost 5 bases and J lost 5, with 18 bases in between. Germline V gene sequence: CDR1 SEHNR, CDR2 FQNEAQ (reference sequence). This CDR3 contains 15 residues. General study findings and limits: Multiple sclerosis, the disease with the least TCR clonal expansion, fell below healthy controls, whereas HTLV-1-associated myelopathy showed the most. The absence of shared CDR3 amino acid sequences among expanded clones across subjects suggests private repertoires in all groups.

From the 5' RACE reads, TCRdb called clonotypes with MiXCR, one entry per CDR3 protein. The sample shows some 50,000 distinct CDR3 sequences, roughly 23% of them seen only once. The chain is built from TRBV7-9 and TRBJ1-2, with D uncertain. This TCR derives from a woman in her 70s in good health. Sequencing was carried out using PBMCs. CDR3 protein: CASSPSTVTPYGYTF. The CDR3 DNA follows: TGTGCCAGCAGCCCCTCTACAGTTACACCTTATGGCTACACCTTC.